This is a list of T cell receptor beta chains from one sample in a study of blood T cell repertoires in COVID-19. Produced via immunoSEQ multiplex PCR; TCRdb's table is partial and in-frame only. The sample lists 95,000 to 100,000 clones; 91% were seen once. The sequenced material came from peripheral blood. These receptors all stem from a man between 50 and 59 years old with acute or convalescent COVID-19. Both conserved end residues are part of each CDR3. A D gene is named only where the DNA matches it firmly. Clone size is not always given. Where it is, it says once, few, many or a class for expanded clones.

V: TRBV29-1
size: -
D: TRBD1
J: TRBJ1-4
DNA: TGCAGCGCACGGACAGGGGGCGTCTCGAATGAAAAACTGTTTTTT
CDR3: CSARTGGVSNEKLFF

V: TRBV2
size: -
D: -
J: TRBJ1-2
DNA: TGTGCCAGCAGTGACGACAGCTATGGCTACACCTTC
CDR3: CASSDDSYGYTF

V: TRBV6-5
size: once
D: -
J: TRBJ1-1
DNA: TGTGCCAGCAAGCAGGGGATCAACACTGAAGCTTTCTTT
CDR3: CASKQGINTEAFF

V: TRBV29-1
size: -
D: TRBD1
J: TRBJ1-5
DNA: TGCAGCGTCCGGGACAGCAACGATAGCAATCAGCCCCAGCATTTT
CDR3: CSVRDSNDSNQPQHF

V: TRBV25-1
size: -
D: -
J: TRBJ2-6
DNA: TGTGCCAGCACATACTCCGGGGCCAACGTCCTGACTTTC
CDR3: CASTYSGANVLTF

V: TRBV11-2
size: once
D: -
J: TRBJ2-7
DNA: TGTGCCAGCAGCCCTACAGGGATCCAGCAGTACTTC
CDR3: CASSPTGIQQYF

V: TRBV5-1
size: -
D: TRBD1
J: TRBJ1-2
DNA: TGCGCCAGCAGCCTAGGGACAGGCCCTAACTATGGCTACACCTTC
CDR3: CASSLGTGPNYGYTF

V: TRBV5-6
size: -
D: -
J: TRBJ1-1
DNA: TGTGCCAGCAGCTTCGGGGGGAACACTGAAGCTTTCTTT
CDR3: CASSFGGNTEAFF

V: TRBV11-3
size: once
D: -
J: TRBJ2-7
DNA: TGTGCCAGCAGCTTAACAGGGACACCTACCTACGAGCAGTACTTC
CDR3: CASSLTGTPTYEQYF

V: TRBV5-4
size: -
D: -
J: TRBJ2-3
DNA: TGTGCCAGCAGCCAGACAGGAATTACAGATACGCAGTATTTT
CDR3: CASSQTGITDTQYF

V: TRBV25-1
size: -
D: -
J: TRBJ1-5
DNA: TGTGCCAGCAGTGACGGCGGCCATAGCAATCAGCCCCAGCATTTT
CDR3: CASSDGGHSNQPQHF

V: TRBV9
size: -
D: TRBD1
J: TRBJ2-3
DNA: TGTGCCAGCAGCGTAGGGACAGGGCTCACAGATACGCAGTATTTT
CDR3: CASSVGTGLTDTQYF

V: TRBV19
size: -
D: -
J: TRBJ1-1
DNA: TGTGCCAGTAGTCTAAAAGGGGTGAACACTGAAGCTTTCTTT
CDR3: CASSLKGVNTEAFF

V: TRBV25-1
size: -
D: -
J: TRBJ1-4
DNA: TGTGCCAGCAGTTTAAGGGGGGAAAAACTGTTTTTT
CDR3: CASSLRGEKLFF

V: TRBV9
size: -
D: TRBD1
J: TRBJ1-6
DNA: TGTGCCAGCAGTTCAGGGGGGAACTATAATTCACCCCTCCACTTT
CDR3: CASSSGGNYNSPLHF

V: TRBV5-8
size: -
D: -
J: TRBJ2-3
DNA: TGTGCCAGCAGCTTTCTGGGCACCGGCACAGATACGCAGTATTTT
CDR3: CASSFLGTGTDTQYF

V: TRBV10-2
size: -
D: TRBD2
J: TRBJ2-5
DNA: TGCGCCAGCAGGGTTAGCGGGGGGGAGACCCAGTACTTC
CDR3: CASRVSGGETQYF

V: TRBV6-2/TRBV6-3
size: -
D: -
J: TRBJ1-2
DNA: TGTGCCAGCAGCCAAGACACACGCTATGGCTACACCTTC
CDR3: CASSQDTRYGYTF

V: TRBV7-8
size: once
D: TRBD1
J: TRBJ1-4
DNA: TGTGCCAGCAGCTTAGGCTACAGGGGAATCGGGACTAATGAAAAACTGTTTTTT
CDR3: CASSLGYRGIGTNEKLFF

V: TRBV2
size: -
D: TRBD1
J: TRBJ1-4
DNA: TGTGCCAGCAGCCCGAACAGGGGGCTGGATGAAAAACTGTTTTTT
CDR3: CASSPNRGLDEKLFF

V: TRBV9
size: -
D: -
J: TRBJ2-2
DNA: TGTGCCAGCAGCGTTTCTCACACAGCGGACACCGGGGAGCTGTTTTTT
CDR3: CASSVSHTADTGELFF

V: TRBV7-2
size: -
D: TRBD2
J: TRBJ2-3
DNA: TGTGCCAGCAGCAATCCGGGGCTAGCGGGGATCTTAGATACGCAGTATTTT
CDR3: CASSNPGLAGILDTQYF

V: TRBV7-9
size: -
D: TRBD1
J: TRBJ2-7
DNA: TGTGCCAGCAGCTCTCGGGACAGCTCCTACGAGCAGTACTTC
CDR3: CASSSRDSSYEQYF

V: TRBV28
size: once
D: -
J: TRBJ2-5
DNA: TGTGCCAGCAGTTTATACAATTTCCAGTACTTC
CDR3: CASSLYNFQYF

V: TRBV7-8
size: -
D: -
J: TRBJ1-5
DNA: TGTGCCAGCAGTAGGGGAGGAAATCAGCCCCAGCATTTT
CDR3: CASSRGGNQPQHF

V: TRBV19
size: -
D: -
J: TRBJ1-6
DNA: TGTGCCAGTAGTTTTCCGGGGGATAATTCACCCCTCCACTTT
CDR3: CASSFPGDNSPLHF

V: TRBV5-4
size: once
D: -
J: TRBJ1-6
DNA: TGTGCCAGCAGCTTGGATGGCAGGGCCCTTCATAATTCACCCCTCCACTTT
CDR3: CASSLDGRALHNSPLHF

V: TRBV4-1
size: -
D: -
J: TRBJ2-1
DNA: TGCGCCAGCAGCCAAGACCCCGCCAGAACCTACAATGAGCAGTTCTTC
CDR3: CASSQDPARTYNEQFF

V: TRBV6-2/TRBV6-3
size: -
D: -
J: TRBJ1-6
DNA: TGTGCCAGCAGTTACTACCAGGCAGCACGTAATTCACCCCTCCACTTT
CDR3: CASSYYQAARNSPLHF

V: TRBV11-2
size: -
D: TRBD1
J: TRBJ1-2
DNA: TGTGCCAGCAGCTTAGATTACAGGGGACCAATAGACTACACCTTC
CDR3: CASSLDYRGPIDYTF

V: TRBV7-3
size: -
D: TRBD2
J: TRBJ2-2
DNA: TGTGCCAGCAGCTTAGAGGGTAGCGGGACCGGGGAGCTGTTTTTT
CDR3: CASSLEGSGTGELFF

V: TRBV5-4
size: -
D: -
J: TRBJ2-7
DNA: TGTGCCAGCAGCTTGGTAGGGGGTGCCTACGAGCAGTACTTC
CDR3: CASSLVGGAYEQYF

V: TRBV19
size: -
D: TRBD1
J: TRBJ1-5
DNA: TGTGCCAGTGATCCCATCGACAGGGGGCATCAGCCCCAGCATTTT
CDR3: CASDPIDRGHQPQHF

V: TRBV28
size: -
D: TRBD1
J: TRBJ1-5
DNA: TGTGCCAGCAGCGGGACAGGGTCAAATCAGCCCCAGCATTTT
CDR3: CASSGTGSNQPQHF

V: TRBV6-5
size: -
D: -
J: TRBJ2-1
DNA: TGTGCCAGCAGTTTGCCGGGTCTGTACAATGAGCAGTTCTTC
CDR3: CASSLPGLYNEQFF

V: TRBV25-1
size: -
D: -
J: TRBJ1-1
DNA: TGTGCCAGCAGTGAATATCGCCAGGCCGGGGGCACTGAAGCTTTCTTT
CDR3: CASSEYRQAGGTEAFF

V: TRBV3-1/TRBV3-2
size: -
D: -
J: TRBJ1-2
DNA: TGTGCCAGCAGCTATACGGGGGTCGATGGCTACACCTTC
CDR3: CASSYTGVDGYTF